A selection of T cell receptor beta chains follows, all from one sample in a study of T cells in Graves' hyperthyroidism and ophthalmopathy. TCRdb processed the multiplex PCR reads anew with MiXCR; each CDR3 protein has one entry. The sample gives about 400,000 distinct CDR3 sequences, around 25% of which show up once; less than 85% is in the top ten. Sequencing was done on a sample of blood. Every receptor here comes from a man aged 50 to 59 with Graves' hyperthyroidism. Both conserved end residues are part of each CDR3.

V: TRBV7-3
length: 14
J: TRBJ2-1
CDR3: CASSAGTDHNEQFF

V: TRBV30
length: 15
J: TRBJ1-1
CDR3: CAWSMGDRGRTEAFF

V: TRBV6-5
length: 15
J: TRBJ1-6
CDR3: CASSFGTSYNSPLHF

V: TRBV7-3
length: 13
J: TRBJ2-5
CDR3: CASSASVAGPWYF

V: TRBV20-1
length: 16
J: TRBJ2-1
CDR3: CSAPGTFRRSYNEQFF

V: TRBV12-3/TRBV12-4
length: 13
J: TRBJ2-2
CDR3: CASSSGVGGELFF

V: TRBV30
length: 12
J: TRBJ2-5
CDR3: CAWSSLGETQYF

V: TRBV11-3
length: 13
J: TRBJ1-4
CDR3: CASSRASNEKLFF

V: TRBV4-1
length: 13
J: TRBJ1-1
CDR3: CASSQELRASAFF

V: TRBV7-3
length: 17
J: TRBJ2-3
CDR3: CASSPSPSGRAKDTQYF

V: TRBV27
length: 14
J: TRBJ1-2
CDR3: CASSFQGSNYGYTF

V: TRBV28
length: 16
J: TRBJ1-2
CDR3: CASSLNSRVLGYGYTF

V: TRBV11-1
length: 19
J: TRBJ2-4
CDR3: CASSLRTSGRVLAKNIQYF

V: TRBV11-2
length: 13
J: TRBJ1-1
CDR3: CVSSLGLNTEAFF

V: TRBV7-2
length: 13
J: TRBJ2-7
CDR3: CASSGRGSREQYF

V: TRBV12-3/TRBV12-4
length: 15
J: TRBJ2-1
CDR3: CASSTLRNSYNEQFF

V: TRBV3-1
length: 13
J: TRBJ1-5
CDR3: CASSQGQGKPQHF

V: TRBV4-1
length: 14
J: TRBJ2-7
CDR3: CASSQVAGEGEQYF

V: TRBV6-9
length: 15
J: TRBJ1-4
CDR3: CASSYRDTQQEKLFF

V: TRBV5-6
length: 17
J: TRBJ2-1
CDR3: CASSFSSGARTYNEQFF

V: TRBV6-1
length: 16
J: TRBJ2-5
CDR3: CASKGRSGEWQETQYF

V: TRBV10-3
length: 14
J: TRBJ2-1
CDR3: CAISPGHGYNEQFF

V: TRBV7-9
length: 16
J: TRBJ1-1
CDR3: CASSPDRGLLGTEAFF

V: TRBV7-2
length: 15
J: TRBJ1-1
CDR3: CASSLGYRGGTEAFF

V: TRBV30
length: 15
J: TRBJ2-7
CDR3: CAWSAPTSEYYEQYF

V: TRBV4-1
length: 14
J: TRBJ2-1
CDR3: CASSQVAGEGEQFF